This TCR beta chain was sequenced in a study of blood T cell repertoires in COVID-19. The overall study: COVID-19 samples, acute and convalescent, were from the United States, Italy and Spain. The analysed material was cDNA or gDNA that came from T cells, B-cell-depleted T cells, or PBMCs.

Original processing methods: From reference gene primer amplification, estimates of nucleated cell counts were derived. The table came from immunoSEQ multiplex PCR; TCRdb's copy has only in-frame clones and leaves some out. V and J calls and clone size are as listed in that table; D and trimming were resolved from the DNA. Of 95,000 to 150,000 clones in the sample, over 65% are singletons; the top ten hold 4.5%. The V gene lost 4 bases and the J gene lost 2 bases, with 21 bases spanning the gap. The CDR3 is 18 residues long. Germline CDR1 is LGHDT and CDR2 is YNNKEL (reference sequence). The sequenced material came from peripheral blood. The TCR comes from a woman aged 70-85 years with acute or convalescent COVID-19. The chain is built from TRBV3-1 (or the pseudogene TRBV3-2) and TRBJ2-1, with D possibly matching TRBD2 (6 bases). This CDR3 reads CASSPRQPGGFAYNEQFF. The CDR3 coding sequence is TGTGCCAGCAGCCCCCGCCAGCCCGGAGGGTTTGCCTACAATGAGCAGTTCTTC.